This T cell receptor beta chain was observed in a study of T cells in localized non-small cell lung cancer. A few counts support this clone. Generated by immunoSEQ multiplex PCR, the TCRdb table keeps only in-frame clones and is missing some. The table has more than 25,000 clones, approximately 90% seen once; the top ten hold 10% to 15%. The CDR3 is 13 amino acids. Germline V gene lookup returns CDR1 SGHRS and CDR2 YFSETQ. Trimming removed 2 bases at V and 4 bases at J, with 8 bases between. The sample in question was peripheral blood, obtained before any cancer treatment. The sequence came from a female donor aged 60 or older with stage III squamous cell lung carcinoma. The rearrangement joins TRBV5-1 to TRBJ2-3, with D possibly being TRBD2 (6 bases). This CDR3 is CASSFRLADTQYF. The CDR3 DNA reads as TGCGCCAGCAGCTTCAGACTAGCAGATACGCAGTATTTT.